Detailed here is one T cell receptor (beta chain). Its binding antigen is unknown. Qualities for individual bases were not recorded, and no much larger clone is one base off. CDR1 and CDR2 are drawn from the germline V gene: SGHVS, FNYEAQ. There are 13 amino acids in the CDR3, from cysteine to phenylalanine inclusive. The DNA shown is the 39-base CDR3, in frame from base 1. The germline ends are 11 bases apart after V is trimmed by 5 bases and J by 4 bases. This record belongs to a study of blood T cell repertoires in COVID-19 (dated by TCRdb to about 2020). In terms of the full investigation: Collaborator samples came from the United States, Italy and Spain and covered acute and convalescent phases of COVID-19. The prospective study material was composed of cDNA or gDNA derived from T cells, B-cell-depleted T cells, or PBMCs. A de-identified subject ID, COVID-19 status, age in years and sex were almost always included in the sample metadata. Where HLA class I and class II types were available, the types were taken from metadata supplied by the sample provider, not from assay-based typing. The samples were drawn from two sources: the first 160 participants of the ongoing ImmuneRACE study, and 950 to 1,500 subjects contributed by 6 global collaborators. A freely available public database, intended as a resource for researchers studying the immune response to SARS-CoV-2, is where the repertoires were released. Deeply sampled blood TCRbeta repertoires from subjects exposed to, actively infected with, or recovered from COVID-19 were included in the dataset. Beyond this particular receptor, the publication reports: How much clinical and demographic metadata was included differed by source and by participant, and the metadata was provided uncurated.

Participants in the prospective study were enrolled through a virtual design, were aged about 18 to 90 years, and lived in about 25 United States geographic areas. Cohort assignment in the prospective study relied on participant-reported clinical history from a screening survey and a study questionnaire. Recovered participants in ImmuneRACE Cohort 3 were defined as having two consecutive negative NP/OP PCR tests, clearance from a healthcare professional, or resolution of symptoms. Mobile phlebotomists in the prospective study collected whole blood, serum and a nasopharyngeal or oropharyngeal swab from every participant. Additional blood draws and questionnaires over an approximately two-month period could optionally be provided by prospective study participants. Before DNA extraction, blood samples from the prospective study were shipped at room temperature or frozen. The immunoSEQ Assay, a bias-controlled multiplex PCR, was used to amplify TCRbeta CDR3 regions from genomic DNA. In the original analysis: The number of nucleated cells in each sample was estimated by amplification of reference gene primers within the assay. To quantify the absolute abundance of each unique TCRbeta CDR3 rearrangement, sequence reads were collapsed and filtered. For each sample, productive Simpson clonality was calculated as the square root of Simpson's diversity index over productive rearrangements. As stored in TCRdb, this immuneACCESS dataset retains in-frame rearrangements with V and J assigned. A fraction of the clones does not appear; measured against another copy, unresolved V genes explain less than half of the discrepancy, and the remainder lacks a known reason. That table is the source of V, J and clone size, and D and trimming were worked out from the DNA. The sample contains 250,000 to 300,000 clones, under 90% of them found a single time. Of the sample, roughly 1.9% is held by the ten largest clones.

Sequenced sample: PBMCs or T cells enriched from blood (not recorded which). This chain is built from TRBV7-6 and TRBJ2-5; possibly the D gene is TRBD1, per 5 matching bases. This TCR came from a woman aged 60-75 years who had recovered from COVID-19. The DNA sequence reads TGTGCCAGCAGCCTCAGGGTGGCAGAGACCCAGTACTTC. The translation is CASSLRVAETQYF.